The clone carrying this T cell receptor beta chain was counted a single time. Its matching antigen is unknown. CD45RO negativity and positive selection for CCR7 defined naive CD8 cells, a population that excluded terminally differentiated effector memory CD45RA+ cells. All donors were Caucasian adults living in Nashville, Tennessee. Using immunoSEQ multiplex PCR, the repertoire was profiled, and TCRdb retains in-frame clones only, with some absent. The data hold about 2.1 million clones, with 85% to 95% observed a single time. The entry originates in a study of shared clonotypes between healthy human individuals. General observations from the study: Incompleteness in sorted-subset sequencing, despite large depth, was shown by rarefaction. The authors expected sequencing depth to affect clonotype sharing among donors.

This CDR3 region has 15 residues. Germline values: CDR1 PRHDT, CDR2 FYEKMQ (reference sequence). The ends were cut back, 0 bases at V and 0 bases at J, with 8 bases in the middle. The specimen sequenced was naive CD8+ T cells from PBMCs. The receptor was derived from a young man in good health. Some clones in this sample may be carry-over from other donors' samples. V and J are TRBV13 and TRBJ2-5, with D uncertain. CDR3 sequence reads: CASSLGRRNQETQYF. As DNA, the CDR3 is TGTGCCAGCAGCTTAGGCCGGCGTAACCAAGAGACCCAGTACTTC.